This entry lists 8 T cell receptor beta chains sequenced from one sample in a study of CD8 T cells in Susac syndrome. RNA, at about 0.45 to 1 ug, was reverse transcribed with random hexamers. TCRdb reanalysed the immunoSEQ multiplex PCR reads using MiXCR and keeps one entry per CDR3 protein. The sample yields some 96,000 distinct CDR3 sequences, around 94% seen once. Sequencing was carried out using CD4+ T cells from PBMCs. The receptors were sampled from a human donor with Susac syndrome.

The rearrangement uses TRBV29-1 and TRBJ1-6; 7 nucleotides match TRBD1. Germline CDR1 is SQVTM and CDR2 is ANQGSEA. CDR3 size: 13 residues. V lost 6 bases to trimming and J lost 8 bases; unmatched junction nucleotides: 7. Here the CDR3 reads CSVARDRYSPLHF. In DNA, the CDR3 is TGCAGCGTCGCCCGGGACAGATATTCACCCCTCCACTTT.

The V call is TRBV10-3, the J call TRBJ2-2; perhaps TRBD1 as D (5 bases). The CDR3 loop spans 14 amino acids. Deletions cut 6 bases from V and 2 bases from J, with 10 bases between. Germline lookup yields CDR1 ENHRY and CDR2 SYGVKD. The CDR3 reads CAIRRQTNTGELFF. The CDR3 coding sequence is TGTGCCATCAGGCGACAGACCAACACCGGGGAGCTGTTTTTT.

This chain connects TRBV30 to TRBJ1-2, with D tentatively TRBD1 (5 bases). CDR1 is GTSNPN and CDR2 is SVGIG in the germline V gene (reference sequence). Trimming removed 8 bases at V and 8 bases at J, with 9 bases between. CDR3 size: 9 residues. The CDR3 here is CAHGGGYTF. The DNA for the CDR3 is TGTGCCCATGGGGGGGGCTACACCTTC.

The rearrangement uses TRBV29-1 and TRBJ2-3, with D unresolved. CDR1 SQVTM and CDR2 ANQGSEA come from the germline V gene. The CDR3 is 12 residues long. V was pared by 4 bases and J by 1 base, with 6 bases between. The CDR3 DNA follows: TGCAGCGTTGTGGAACGCACAGATACGCAGTATTTT. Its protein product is CSVVERTDTQYF.

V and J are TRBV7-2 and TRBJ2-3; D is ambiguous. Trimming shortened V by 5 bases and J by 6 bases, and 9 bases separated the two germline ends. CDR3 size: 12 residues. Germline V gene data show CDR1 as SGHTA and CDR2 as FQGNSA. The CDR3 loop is CASSLGRDTQYF. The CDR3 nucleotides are TGTGCCAGCAGCCTAGGCAGGGATACGCAGTATTTT.

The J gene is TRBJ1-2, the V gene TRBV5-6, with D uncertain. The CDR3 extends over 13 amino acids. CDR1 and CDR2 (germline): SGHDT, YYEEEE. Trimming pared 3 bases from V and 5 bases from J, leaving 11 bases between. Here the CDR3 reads CASSSGLSYGYTF. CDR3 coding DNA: TGTGCCAGCAGCTCCGGACTCTCATATGGCTACACCTTC.

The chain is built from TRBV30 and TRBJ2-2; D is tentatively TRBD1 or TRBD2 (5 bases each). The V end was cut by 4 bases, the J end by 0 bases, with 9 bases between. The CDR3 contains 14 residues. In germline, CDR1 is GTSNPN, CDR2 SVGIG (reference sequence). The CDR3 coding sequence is TGTGCCTGGACGGGACGGGCGAACACCGGGGAGCTGTTTTTT. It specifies CAWTGRANTGELFF.

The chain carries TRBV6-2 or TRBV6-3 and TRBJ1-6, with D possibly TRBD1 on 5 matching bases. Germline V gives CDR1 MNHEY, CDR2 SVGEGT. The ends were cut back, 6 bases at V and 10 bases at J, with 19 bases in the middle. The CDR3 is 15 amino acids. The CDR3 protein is CASSYQRGPGSPLHF. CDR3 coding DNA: TGTGCCAGCAGCTATCAAAGGGGACCAGGGTCACCCCTCCACTTT.